These 25 T cell receptor beta chains were all obtained from the same sample, sequenced in a study of shared T cell receptors in the human thymus. Profiling relied on immunoSEQ multiplex PCR, and the TCRdb table lists in-frame clones only, not all of them. The data show some 760,000 clones, approximately 85% seen once. These data were likewise used in another study, on human thymus T cells.

Sample: thymocytes. The source of these receptors is a girl under three years old with a congenital heart defect.

V usage is TRBV4-1 and J usage is TRBJ2-3; maybe TRBD1 (5 bases). The V gene's germline CDR1 is MGHRA and CDR2 YSYEKL. Trimming pared 4 bases from V and 1 base from J, leaving 12 bases between. The CDR3 runs to 15 residues. The DNA for the CDR3 is TGCGCCAGCAGCCGATACTCCAGGGGCACAGATACGCAGTATTTT. As protein: CASSRYSRGTDTQYF.

The V gene is TRBV19, the J gene TRBJ1-2; 7 bases are shared with TRBD1. This CDR3 is built from 13 residues. Germline lookup yields CDR1 LNHDA and CDR2 SQIVND (reference sequence). The V and J ends lost 6 bases and 3 bases, in that order; junction bases with no gene match: 4. CDR3 coding DNA: TGTGCCAGTAGCCGACAGGGCTACTATGGCTACACCTTC. It specifies CASSRQGYYGYTF.

This sequence joins TRBV2 and TRBJ1-2; 8 bases are a match to TRBD1. This CDR3 has 18 residues. The ends lost 0 bases at V and 4 bases at J; junction bases unmatched: 13. The germline gives CDR1 SNHLY, CDR2 FYNNEI. CDR3 in amino acids: CASSEALYSRGLSYGYTF. DNA for the CDR3: TGTGCCAGCAGTGAAGCACTTTACTCCAGGGGGCTGAGCTATGGCTACACCTTC.

The chain uses TRBV19 and TRBJ2-4, with 9 nucleotides matching TRBD1. J was trimmed by 3 bases and V by 5 bases; bases with no gene match: 8. The CDR3 contains 16 residues. The germline V gene has CDR1 LNHDA and CDR2 SQIVND (reference sequence). Here the CDR3 DNA reads TGTGCCAGTAGTGAGGGGACAGGGTATGTCAAAAACATTCAGTACTTC. Its translation is CASSEGTGYVKNIQYF.

V and J are TRBV5-1 and TRBJ2-3; 8 bases are shared with TRBD2. After removal of 4 bases from V and 3 bases from J, the junction contained 7 bases not matched to a gene. CDR3 length: 15 residues. The germline CDR1 and CDR2 sequences are SGHRS and YFSETQ. This CDR3 reads CASSHGGEQTDTQYF. The CDR3 DNA reads as TGCGCCAGCAGCCACGGGGGGGAGCAAACAGATACGCAGTATTTT.

This clone was seen only once. The CDR3 region is CAWSVHRGNEKLFF. The CDR3 DNA reads TGTGCCTGGAGTGTACACAGGGGAAATGAAAAACTGTTTTTT. The chain carries TRBV30 and TRBJ1-4; 7 nucleotides align to TRBD1. The V and J ends lost 0 bases and 5 bases, in that order; junction bases with no gene match: 3. This CDR3 comprises 14 residues. The germline CDR1 and CDR2 sequences are GTSNPN and SVGIG (reference sequence).

The chain carries TRBV13 and TRBJ1-6, with TRBD1 matching 7 bases. This CDR3 is 19 amino acids long. Germline CDR1 is PRHDT and CDR2 is FYEKMQ (reference sequence). J gave up 2 bases and V 4 bases, and 14 bases lay outside the gene matches. In DNA form, the CDR3 reads TGTGCCAGCAGCTACTATCGACAGGGAGGCGTTGCCTATAATTCACCCCTCCACTTT. It encodes CASSYYRQGGVAYNSPLHF.

This rearrangement joins TRBV5-1 to TRBJ1-6; possibly TRBD1 for D (6 bases). The V gene lost 1 base and the J gene lost 9 bases, with 17 bases spanning the gap. The CDR3 totals 16 residues. Germline V gene lookup returns CDR1 SGHRS and CDR2 YFSETQ. The CDR3 spells CASSLTGPGGLSPLHF. CDR3 sequence (DNA): TGCGCCAGCAGCTTGACAGGGCCCGGCGGCCTTTCACCCCTCCACTTT.

The V call is TRBV12-5, the J call TRBJ1-1; 10 positions agree with TRBD1. In germline, CDR1 is LGHNT, CDR2 FRNRAP. The CDR3 has 19 amino acids. The V gene end was trimmed by 7 bases and the J gene end by 1 base; junction bases not matched to a gene: 18. The CDR3 reads CASEGPGQGNRWGNTEAFF. CDR3 DNA: TGTGCTAGTGAAGGCCCGGGACAGGGGAACAGGTGGGGGAACACTGAAGCTTTCTTT.

There are a few counts of this clone. The J gene is TRBJ2-5, the V gene TRBV13, with 16 bases aligning to TRBD2. The germline V gene has CDR1 PRHDT and CDR2 FYEKMQ (reference sequence). V trimming: 5 bases; J trimming: 4 bases; junction bases outside the gene matches: 7. The CDR3 consists of 17 residues. The DNA for the CDR3 is TGTGCCAGCAGCCGAGGGACTAGCGGGGGGGCTCTAGAGACCCAGTACTTC. Amino acid sequence: CASSRGTSGGALETQYF.

This rearrangement joins TRBV18 to TRBJ2-6, with 13 bases identical to TRBD2. This CDR3 has 20 residues. Per germline, CDR1 KGHSH and CDR2 LQKENI. Trimming at V came to 5 bases and at J to 0 bases, leaving 10 bases not matched to a gene. For the CDR3, the DNA is TGTGCCAGCTCAACCTTCTTGACTAGCGGGGGGCTCTCTGGGGCCAACGTCCTGACTTTC. This codes for CASSTFLTSGGLSGANVLTF.

The genes are TRBV15 and TRBJ2-3; D is uncertain. The V gene lost 0 bases and the J gene lost 7 bases, with 5 bases spanning the gap. The length of the CDR3 is 12 residues. Germline V gene data show CDR1 as LNHNV and CDR2 as YYDKDF (reference sequence). The CDR3 spells CATSRDQNTQYF. CDR3 DNA sequence: TGTGCCACCAGCAGAGATCAGAATACGCAGTATTTT. The whole variable domain, remainder taken from reference TRBV15 and TRBJ2-3, is DAMVIQNPRYQVTQFGKPVTLSCSQTLNHNVMYWYQQKSSQAPKLLFHYYDKDFNNEADTPDNFQSRRPNTSFCFLDIRSPGLGDTAMYLCATSRDQNTQYFGPGTRLTVL.

The V and J genes are TRBV12-5 and TRBJ1-5; 7 positions match TRBD1. CDR3 length: 15 residues. CDR1 is LGHNT, CDR2 FRNRAP, per germline. After removal of 6 bases from V and 2 bases from J, the junction contained 7 bases not matched to a gene. The CDR3, as DNA: TGTGCTAGTGGAGATGACAGGGTCGGCAATCAGCCCCAGCATTTT. As protein: CASGDDRVGNQPQHF.

V is TRBV28 and J is TRBJ2-4; maybe TRBD1 (6 bases). V was pared by 3 bases and J by 8 bases, with 23 bases between. The CDR3 sequence is 17 residues long. CDR1 is MDHEN, CDR2 SYDVKM, per germline. This CDR3 is CASSFAPVGHTRDIQYF. In DNA form, the CDR3 reads TGTGCCAGCAGTTTCGCCCCCGTGGGACATACAAGGGACATTCAGTACTTC. The full variable domain, completed using reference TRBV28 and TRBJ2-4, is DVKVTQSSRYLVKRTGEKVFLECVQDMDHENMFWYRQDPGLGLRLIYFSYDVKMKEKGDIPEGYSVSREKKERFSLILESASTNQTSMYLCASSFAPVGHTRDIQYFGAGTRLSVL.

The CDR3 DNA sequence: TGCGCCAGCAGCCCTCTAGCGGGGAAAGAGACCCAGTACTTC. Translated, it gives CASSPLAGKETQYF. The chain recombines TRBV4-1 with TRBJ2-5, with 9 bases fitting TRBD2. Trimming at V came to 4 bases and at J to 3 bases, leaving 3 bases not matched to a gene. This CDR3 is built from 14 residues. Germline V CDR1 and CDR2: MGHRA, YSYEKL.

This clone occurred a few times. The chain uses TRBV7-2 and TRBJ2-6; D is perhaps TRBD1 (6 bases). This CDR3 contains 16 residues. Germline V gene data show CDR1 as SGHTA and CDR2 as FQGNSA. The germline V and J ends were trimmed by 1 base and 2 bases, with 9 bases remaining between them. The CDR3 DNA follows: TGTGCCAGCAGCTTAGTTGGACAGCCTGGGGCCAACGTCCTGACTTTC. Amino acids: CASSLVGQPGANVLTF.

This chain connects TRBV5-1 to TRBJ1-2, with 7 bases matching TRBD1. Germline-derived CDR1 and CDR2 are SGHRS and YFSETQ. The CDR3 runs 17 residues. V gave up 2 bases and J gave up 5 bases; unmatched junction bases: 15. The CDR3 nucleotides are TGCGCCAGCAGCTTAAACAGGGGTAGGGGTTTTGGGTATGGCTACACCTTC. Translating it yields CASSLNRGRGFGYGYTF.

In DNA form, the CDR3 reads TGTGCCAGCAGTTTATGGGGCGGGGCTAGCTTTACGGCTCGAATGAACACTGAAGCTTTCTTT. It specifies CASSLWGGASFTARMNTEAFF. V is TRBV28 and J is TRBJ1-1; TRBD1 is a possible D gene (5 bases). Germline V gene lookup returns CDR1 MDHEN and CDR2 SYDVKM. Trimming pared 0 bases from V and 0 bases from J, leaving 26 bases between. There are 21 residues in the CDR3.

A single count supports this clone. This rearrangement joins TRBV19 to TRBJ1-5; D uncertain. V lost 5 bases to trimming and J lost 4 bases, with 21 bases between them. CDR3 length equals 17 residues. The germline V gene encodes CDR1 LNHDA and CDR2 SQIVND (reference sequence). CDR3 region: CASSSPRGVGWNQPQHF. CDR3 sequence (DNA): TGTGCCAGTAGTTCCCCCCGGGGTGTGGGTTGGAATCAGCCCCAGCATTTT.

V and J are TRBV27 and TRBJ1-1; a weak D match, TRBD1 (5 bases). Germline-derived CDR1 and CDR2 are MNHEY and SMNVEV (reference sequence). The CDR3 has 15 residues. Trimming removed 6 bases from V and 5 bases from J, with 19 bases in between. The CDR3 DNA reads as TGTGCCAGCAGAGGACAAGACGCCCCGGAAACTGAAGCTTTCTTT. It is translated as CASRGQDAPETEAFF.

This chain joins TRBV30 and TRBJ2-7, with TRBD2 matching over 7 bases. V was pared by 0 bases and J by 5 bases, with 13 bases of the junction left unmatched. CDR3 length equals 16 residues. CDR1 and CDR2 (germline): GTSNPN, SVGIG (reference sequence). CDR3 amino acids: CAWSVIHRDYDNEQYF. The CDR3 DNA reads as TGTGCCTGGAGTGTAATTCATCGGGACTATGACAACGAGCAGTACTTC.

CDR3 residues: CASSEALTGDNEKLFF. DNA of the CDR3: TGTGCCAGCAGTGAAGCATTGACAGGCGATAATGAAAAACTGTTTTTT. The rearrangement joins TRBV2 to TRBJ1-4; D possibly corresponds to TRBD1 (6 bases). The CDR3 is 16 amino acids. Trimming pared 0 bases from V and 4 bases from J, leaving 12 bases between. Germline V CDR1 and CDR2: SNHLY, FYNNEI.

The table lists this clone with a few counts. The chain recombines TRBV5-1 with TRBJ1-1; the match to TRBD1 covers 9 bases. The CDR3 totals 14 residues. V was pared by 6 bases and J by 9 bases, with 12 bases of the junction left unmatched. Germline V gene data show CDR1 as SGHRS and CDR2 as YFSETQ. The CDR3 sequence: CASNPDRGRFKAFF. Written as DNA, the CDR3 is TGCGCCAGCAACCCGGACAGGGGCAGGTTTAAAGCTTTCTTT.

This clone appeared once. The chain carries TRBV2 and TRBJ1-2; TRBD1 matches 9 bases. CDR1 is SNHLY and CDR2 is FYNNEI in the germline V gene. There are 16 residues in the CDR3. J lost 4 bases, V lost 4 bases, and 10 bases had no gene match. In nucleotides, the CDR3 is TGTGCCAGCAGTGGGGGACAGGGCCGAAAGTCCTATGGCTACACCTTC. It codes for CASSGGQGRKSYGYTF.

The gene calls are TRBV14 and TRBJ2-7, with 10 bases fitting TRBD1. V lost 0 bases, J lost 2 bases, and 10 bases stayed unmatched. This CDR3 is built from 18 residues. CDR1 and CDR2 (germline): SGHDN, FVKESK. The CDR3 region has the DNA TGTGCCAGCAGCCAAGAAAGGGCGCCGGGACAGGGGACCTACGAGCAGTACTTC. It yields the protein CASSQERAPGQGTYEQYF.